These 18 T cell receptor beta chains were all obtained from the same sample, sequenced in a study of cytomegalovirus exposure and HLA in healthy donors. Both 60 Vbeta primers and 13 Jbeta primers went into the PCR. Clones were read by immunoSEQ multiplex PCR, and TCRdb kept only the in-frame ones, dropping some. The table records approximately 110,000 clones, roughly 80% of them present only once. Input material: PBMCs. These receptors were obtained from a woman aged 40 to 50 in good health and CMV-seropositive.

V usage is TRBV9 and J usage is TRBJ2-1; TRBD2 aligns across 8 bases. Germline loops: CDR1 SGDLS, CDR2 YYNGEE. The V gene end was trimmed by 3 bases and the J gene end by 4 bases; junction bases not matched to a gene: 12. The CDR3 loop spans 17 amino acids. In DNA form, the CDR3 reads TGTGCCAGCAGCGAAAGGGGACCTCGGGAGGGTTACAATGAGCAGTTCTTC. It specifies CASSERGPREGYNEQFF.

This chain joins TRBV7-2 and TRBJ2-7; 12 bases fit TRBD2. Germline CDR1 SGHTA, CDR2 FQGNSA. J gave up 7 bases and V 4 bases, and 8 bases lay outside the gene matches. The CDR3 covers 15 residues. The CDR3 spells CASSSPRLAGDEQYF. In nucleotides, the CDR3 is TGTGCCAGCAGCTCCCCCAGACTAGCGGGGGATGAGCAGTACTTC. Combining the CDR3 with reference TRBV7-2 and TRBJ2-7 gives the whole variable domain GAGVSQSPSNKVTEKGKDVELRCDPISGHTALYWYRQSLGQGLEFLIYFQGNSAPDKSGLPSDRFSAERTGGSVSTLTIQRTQQEDSAVYLCASSSPRLAGDEQYFGPGTRLTVT.

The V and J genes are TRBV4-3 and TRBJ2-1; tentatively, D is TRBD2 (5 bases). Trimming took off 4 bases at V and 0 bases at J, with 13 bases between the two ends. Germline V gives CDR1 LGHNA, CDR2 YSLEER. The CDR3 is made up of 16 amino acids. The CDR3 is CASSPRVAGSYNEQFF. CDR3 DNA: TGCGCCAGCAGCCCAAGAGTTGCGGGCTCCTACAATGAGCAGTTCTTC.

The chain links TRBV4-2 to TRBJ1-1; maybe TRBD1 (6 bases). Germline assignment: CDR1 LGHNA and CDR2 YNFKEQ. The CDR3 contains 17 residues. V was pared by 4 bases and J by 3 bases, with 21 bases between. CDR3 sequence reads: CASSPRGGGRGDTEAFF. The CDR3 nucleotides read TGTGCCAGCAGCCCTAGGGGCGGGGGGCGCGGTGACACTGAAGCTTTCTTT.

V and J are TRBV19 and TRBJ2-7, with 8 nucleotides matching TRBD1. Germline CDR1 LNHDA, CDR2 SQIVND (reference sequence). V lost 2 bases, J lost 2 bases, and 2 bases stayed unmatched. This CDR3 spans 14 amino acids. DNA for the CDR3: TGTGCCAGTAGTATATCACAGGGGGCCTACGAGCAGTACTTC. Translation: CASSISQGAYEQYF. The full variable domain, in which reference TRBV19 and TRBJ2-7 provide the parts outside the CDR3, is DGGITQSPKYLFRKEGQNVTLSCEQNLNHDAMYWYRQDPGQGLRLIYYSQIVNDFQKGDIAEGYSVSREKKESFPLTVTSAQKNPTAFYLCASSISQGAYEQYFGPGTRLTVT.

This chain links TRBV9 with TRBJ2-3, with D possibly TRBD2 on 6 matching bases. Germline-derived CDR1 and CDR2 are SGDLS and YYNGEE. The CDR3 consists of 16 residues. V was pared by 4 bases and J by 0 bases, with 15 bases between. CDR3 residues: CASSHPEGLSTDTQYF. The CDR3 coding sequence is TGTGCCAGCAGCCACCCGGAGGGCCTTAGCACAGATACGCAGTATTTT.

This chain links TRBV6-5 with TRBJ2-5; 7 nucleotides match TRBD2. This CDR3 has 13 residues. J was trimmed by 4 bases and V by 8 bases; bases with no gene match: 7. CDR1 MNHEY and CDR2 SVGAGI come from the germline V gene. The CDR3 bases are TGTGCCAGCCGGCTAGCGGCAGGAGAGACCCAGTACTTC. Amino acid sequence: CASRLAAGETQYF.

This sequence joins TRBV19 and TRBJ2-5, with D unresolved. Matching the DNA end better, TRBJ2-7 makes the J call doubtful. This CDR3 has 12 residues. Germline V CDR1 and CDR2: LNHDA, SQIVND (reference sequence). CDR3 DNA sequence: TGTGCCAGTAGTATCAACGCCTACGAGCAGTACTTC. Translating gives CASSINAYEQYF.

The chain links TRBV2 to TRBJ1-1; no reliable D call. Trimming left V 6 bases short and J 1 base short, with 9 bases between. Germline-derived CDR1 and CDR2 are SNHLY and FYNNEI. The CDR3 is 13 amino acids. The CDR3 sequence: CASSQQQNTEAFF. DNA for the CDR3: TGTGCCAGCAGCCAACAGCAGAACACTGAAGCTTTCTTT.

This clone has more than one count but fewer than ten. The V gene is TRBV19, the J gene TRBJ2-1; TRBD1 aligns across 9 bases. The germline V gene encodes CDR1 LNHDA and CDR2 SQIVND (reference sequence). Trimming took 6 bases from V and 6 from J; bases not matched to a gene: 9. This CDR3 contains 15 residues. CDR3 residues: CASRNRGLGGNEQFF. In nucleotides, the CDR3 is TGTGCCAGTAGAAACAGGGGGCTGGGGGGCAATGAGCAGTTCTTC.

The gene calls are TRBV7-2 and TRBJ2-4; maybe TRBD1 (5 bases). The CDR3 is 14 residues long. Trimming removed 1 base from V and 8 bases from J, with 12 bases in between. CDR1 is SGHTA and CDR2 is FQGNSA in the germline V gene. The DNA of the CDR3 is TGTGCCAGCAGCTTAGTTGCAGGGATGGACATTCAGTACTTC. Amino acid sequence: CASSLVAGMDIQYF.

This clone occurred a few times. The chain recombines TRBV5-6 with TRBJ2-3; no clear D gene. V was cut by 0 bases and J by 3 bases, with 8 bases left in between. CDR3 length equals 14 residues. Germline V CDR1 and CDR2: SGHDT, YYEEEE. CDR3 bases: TGTGCCAGCAGCTTGGCTGCAGGAACAGATACGCAGTATTTT. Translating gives CASSLAAGTDTQYF.

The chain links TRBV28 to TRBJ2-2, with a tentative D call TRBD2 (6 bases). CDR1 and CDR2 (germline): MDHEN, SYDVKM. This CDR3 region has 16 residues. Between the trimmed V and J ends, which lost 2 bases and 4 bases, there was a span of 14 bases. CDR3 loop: CASSLSVVGSTGELFF. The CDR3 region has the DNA TGTGCCAGCAGTTTAAGCGTAGTCGGGAGCACCGGGGAGCTGTTTTTT.

This CDR3 reads CASSFGRGNTEAFF. CDR3 nucleotides: TGTGCCAGCTCATTCGGCAGGGGGAACACTGAAGCTTTCTTT. V usage is TRBV18 and J usage is TRBJ1-1, with D possibly being TRBD1 (6 bases). Per the germline V gene, CDR1 is KGHSH and CDR2 is LQKENI. The CDR3 extends over 14 amino acids. The germline V and J ends were trimmed by 5 bases and 1 base, with 11 bases remaining between them.

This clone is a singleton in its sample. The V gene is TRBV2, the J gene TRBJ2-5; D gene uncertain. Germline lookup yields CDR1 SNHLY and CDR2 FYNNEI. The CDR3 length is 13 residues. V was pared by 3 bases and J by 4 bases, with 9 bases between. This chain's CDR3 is CASSERLLETQYF. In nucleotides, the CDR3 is TGTGCCAGCAGTGAGAGACTCTTAGAGACCCAGTACTTC.

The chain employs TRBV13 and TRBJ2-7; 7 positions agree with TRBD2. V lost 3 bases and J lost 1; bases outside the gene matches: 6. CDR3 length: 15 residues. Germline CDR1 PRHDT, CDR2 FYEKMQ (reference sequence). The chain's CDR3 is CASSLTLAASYEQYF. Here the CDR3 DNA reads TGTGCCAGCAGCTTGACTCTAGCGGCATCCTACGAGCAGTACTTC. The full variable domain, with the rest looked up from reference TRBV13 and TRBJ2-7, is AAGVIQSPRHLIKEKRETATLKCYPIPRHDTVYWYQQGPGQDPQFLISFYEKMQSDKGSIPDRFSAQQFSDYHSELNMSSLELGDSALYFCASSLTLAASYEQYFGPGTRLTVT.

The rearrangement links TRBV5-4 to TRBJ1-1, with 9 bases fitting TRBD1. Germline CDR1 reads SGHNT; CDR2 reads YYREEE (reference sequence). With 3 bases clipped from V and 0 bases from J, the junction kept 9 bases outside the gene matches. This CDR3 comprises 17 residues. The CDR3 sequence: CASSSTGGPLLNTEAFF. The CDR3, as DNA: TGTGCCAGCAGCTCGACAGGGGGGCCGCTCCTGAACACTGAAGCTTTCTTT.

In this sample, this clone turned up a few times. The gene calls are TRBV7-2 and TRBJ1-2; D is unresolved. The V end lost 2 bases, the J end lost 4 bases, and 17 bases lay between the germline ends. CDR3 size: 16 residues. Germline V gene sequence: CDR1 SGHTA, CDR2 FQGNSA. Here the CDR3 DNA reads TGTGCCAGCAGCTTATCCCCCCGGGGATCTCTCTATGGCTACACCTTC. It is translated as CASSLSPRGSLYGYTF.